This TCR beta chain was sequenced in a study of T cells after yellow fever vaccination. This CDR3 contains 14 residues. Deletions cut 10 bases from V and 3 bases from J, with 18 bases between. Germline V gene sequence: CDR1 MDHEN, CDR2 SYDVKM. TCRdb recomputed calls from the 5' RACE reads with MiXCR, one row per CDR3 protein. The table includes roughly 300,000 distinct CDR3 sequences, 6.8% detected once. Sample: PBMCs, taken 35 to 50 days after the first yellow fever vaccination. The receptor was isolated from a man aged 18 to 29 who received the YFV17D yellow fever vaccine. The rearrangement links TRBV28 to TRBJ1-2; TRBD1 is a possible D gene (6 bases). The DNA for the CDR3 is TGTGCCACCTTCATCGGCAGGGGAGACTATGGCTACACCTTC. It yields the protein CATFIGRGDYGYTF.